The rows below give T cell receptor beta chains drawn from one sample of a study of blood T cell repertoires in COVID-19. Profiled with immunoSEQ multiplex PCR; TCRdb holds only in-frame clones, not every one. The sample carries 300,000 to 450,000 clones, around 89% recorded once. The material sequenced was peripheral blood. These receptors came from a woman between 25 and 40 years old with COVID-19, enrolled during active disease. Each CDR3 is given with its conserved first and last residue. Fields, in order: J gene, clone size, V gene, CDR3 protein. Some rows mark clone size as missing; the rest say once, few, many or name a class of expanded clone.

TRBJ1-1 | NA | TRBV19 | CASSRTGRTEAFF
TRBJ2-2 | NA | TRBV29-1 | CSVGAWNTGELFF
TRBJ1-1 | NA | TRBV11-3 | CASSGQGGTEAFF
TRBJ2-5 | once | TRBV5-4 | CASSLWRGRETQYF
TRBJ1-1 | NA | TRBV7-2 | CASSLAPSHPLRTEAFF
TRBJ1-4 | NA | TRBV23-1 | CASSLNEKLFF
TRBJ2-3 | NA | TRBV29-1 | CSVDSGGVTDTQYF
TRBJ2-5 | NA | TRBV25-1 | CASSGLTRETQYF
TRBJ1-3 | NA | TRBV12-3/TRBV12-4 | CASSLEPGNTIYF
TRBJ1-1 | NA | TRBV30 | CAGGQAGTEAFF
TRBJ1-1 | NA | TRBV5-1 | CASSLDVPGQGEAFF
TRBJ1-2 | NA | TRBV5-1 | CASSPRQGHYGYTF
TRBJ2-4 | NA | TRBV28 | CASSLGGGGNIQYF
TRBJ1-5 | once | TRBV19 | CASSPSRSQPQHF
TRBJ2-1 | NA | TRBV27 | CASSWGGRLNEQFF
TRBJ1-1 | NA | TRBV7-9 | CASSGQSEAFF
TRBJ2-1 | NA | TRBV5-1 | CASSELAGVQNEQFF
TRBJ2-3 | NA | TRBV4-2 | CASSQPIGGTGDTQYF
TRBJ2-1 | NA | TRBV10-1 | CASSVVQGAYNEQFF
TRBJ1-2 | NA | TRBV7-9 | CASSLSFESYGYTF
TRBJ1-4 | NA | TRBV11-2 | CASSSWTYTNEKLFF
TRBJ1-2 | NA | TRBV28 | CASSFLQGLNYGYTF
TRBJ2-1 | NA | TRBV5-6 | CASRPGTSHYNEQFF
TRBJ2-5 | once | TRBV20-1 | CSSLAGETQYF
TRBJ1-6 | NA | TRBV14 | CASSQDPRTGASPLHF
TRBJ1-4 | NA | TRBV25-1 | CASSLETATNEKLFF
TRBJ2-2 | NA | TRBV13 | CASLDREDTGELFF
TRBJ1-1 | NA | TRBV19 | CASSIQNTEAFF
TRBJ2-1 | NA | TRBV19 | CASSIDWEGSYNEQFF
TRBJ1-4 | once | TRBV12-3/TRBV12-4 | CASLLGGSEKLFF
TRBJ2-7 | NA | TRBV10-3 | CAISEGQGVSEQYF
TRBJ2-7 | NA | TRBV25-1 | CASSGQESQYF
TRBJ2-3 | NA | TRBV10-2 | CASGSSGGNTQYF
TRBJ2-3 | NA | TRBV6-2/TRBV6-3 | CASSQGAPVTQYF
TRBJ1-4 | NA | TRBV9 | CASSVGGTGDEKLFF
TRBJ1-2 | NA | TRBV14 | CASSPSTTHGYTF
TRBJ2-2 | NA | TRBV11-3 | CASSYSGGWGTGELFF
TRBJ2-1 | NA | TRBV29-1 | CSVELTPIGLEGRSRNEQFF
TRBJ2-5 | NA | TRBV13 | CASSQPGQGQETQYF
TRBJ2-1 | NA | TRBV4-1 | CASSQDMGSPAVYNEQFF
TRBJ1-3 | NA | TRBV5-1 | CASSLGGQSGNTIYF
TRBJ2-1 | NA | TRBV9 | CASSVTGYNEQFF
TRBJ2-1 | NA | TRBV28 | CASSLGGGAVYEQFF
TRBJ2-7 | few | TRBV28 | CASSSRTGLGPF
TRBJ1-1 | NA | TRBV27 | CASGGSRDSFYLNTEAFF
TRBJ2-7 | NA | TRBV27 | CASSLRTGYEQYF
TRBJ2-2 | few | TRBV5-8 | CASSSLAGLNTGELFF
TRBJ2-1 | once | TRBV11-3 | CASSPHPSGNKEQFF